This T cell receptor beta chain was obtained from a study of radiotherapy plus CTLA-4 blockade in lung cancer. The data were produced by immunoSEQ multiplex PCR, yet TCRdb's version contains in-frame clones alone and is incomplete. Counted here are 100,000 to 150,000 clones, 90% occurring once; the ten biggest clones make up 6.9%. This CDR3 is 14 amino acids long. V was trimmed by 7 bases and J by 8 bases, leaving 20 bases between them. Germline values: CDR1 MNHEY, CDR2 SVGAGI. This sample comprised peripheral blood, obtained from a patient treated with radiotherapy plus ipilimumab. The receptor's source is a human donor with non-small cell lung cancer that progressed on radiotherapy plus ipilimumab. The chain is built from TRBV6-5 and TRBJ1-1; D perhaps matches TRBD1 (5 bases). CDR3 bases: TGTGCCAGCATCAAGGTTCGGCAGGGACGAGAAGCTTTCTTT. As protein: CASIKVRQGREAFF.